This T cell receptor beta chain appears in the sequencing data of a study of blood T cell repertoires in COVID-19. Whole-study context: Acute-phase and convalescent COVID-19 samples originated in the United States, Italy and Spain. The analysed material was cDNA or gDNA that came from T cells, B-cell-depleted T cells, or PBMCs.

This clone was counted a few times. Original data processing: Using reference gene primer amplification, nucleated cell counts were estimated. Sequenced by immunoSEQ multiplex PCR; TCRdb stores in-frame clones only, minus some. The V and J calls and the clone size are those of that table, but D and trimming were determined from the DNA. The sample comprises fewer than 250,000 clones, roughly 80% of which are singletons, and approximately 6.3% rests with the top ten. Losses at the gene ends were 1 base for V and 6 bases for J; bases not matched to a gene: 1. Germline values: CDR1 MNHEY, CDR2 SMNVEV (reference sequence). The CDR3 contains 13 residues.

This TCR was sampled from a woman in her sixties or seventies with active or convalescent COVID-19. What was sequenced was peripheral blood. The chain employs TRBV27 and TRBJ2-3; 7 bases line up with TRBD2. CDR3 bases: TGTGCCAGCAGTTTATTGCGGGGGGATACGCAGTATTTT. Protein product: CASSLLRGDTQYF.